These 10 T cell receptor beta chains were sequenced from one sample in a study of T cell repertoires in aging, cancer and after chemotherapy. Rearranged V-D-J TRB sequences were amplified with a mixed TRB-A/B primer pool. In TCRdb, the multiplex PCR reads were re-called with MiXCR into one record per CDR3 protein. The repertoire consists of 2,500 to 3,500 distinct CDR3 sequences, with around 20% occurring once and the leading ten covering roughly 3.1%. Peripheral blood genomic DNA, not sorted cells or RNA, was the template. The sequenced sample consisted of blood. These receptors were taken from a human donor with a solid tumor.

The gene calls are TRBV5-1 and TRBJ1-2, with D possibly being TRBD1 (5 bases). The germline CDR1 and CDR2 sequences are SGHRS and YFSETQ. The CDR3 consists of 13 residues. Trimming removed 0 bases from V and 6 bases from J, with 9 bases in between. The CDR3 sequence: CASSLGGTNGYTF. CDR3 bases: TGCGCCAGCAGCTTGGGGGGGACCAATGGCTACACCTTC.

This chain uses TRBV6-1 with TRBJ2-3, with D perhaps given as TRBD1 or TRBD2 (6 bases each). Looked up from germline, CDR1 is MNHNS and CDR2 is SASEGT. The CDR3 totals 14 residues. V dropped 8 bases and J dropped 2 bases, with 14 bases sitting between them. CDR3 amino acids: CASSRGVATDTQYF. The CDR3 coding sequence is TGTGCCAGCTCTAGGGGGGTAGCCACAGATACGCAGTATTTT.

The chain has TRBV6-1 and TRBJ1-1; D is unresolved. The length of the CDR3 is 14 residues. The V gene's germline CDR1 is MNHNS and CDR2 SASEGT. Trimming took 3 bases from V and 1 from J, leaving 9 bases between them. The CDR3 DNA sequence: TGTGCCAGCAGTGAGAGCTGGGCGAACACTGAAGCTTTCTTT. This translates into CASSESWANTEAFF.

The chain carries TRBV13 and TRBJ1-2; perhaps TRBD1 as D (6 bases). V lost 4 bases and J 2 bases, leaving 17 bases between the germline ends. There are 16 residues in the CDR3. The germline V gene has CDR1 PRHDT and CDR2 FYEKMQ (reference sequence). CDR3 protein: CASSSGQTSVNYGYTF. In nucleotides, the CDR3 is TGTGCCAGCAGCTCTGGACAGACTTCCGTAAACTATGGCTACACCTTC.

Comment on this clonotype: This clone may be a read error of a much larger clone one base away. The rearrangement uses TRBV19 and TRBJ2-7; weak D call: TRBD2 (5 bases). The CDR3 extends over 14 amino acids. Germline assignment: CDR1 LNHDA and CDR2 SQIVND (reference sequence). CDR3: CVSSIRPGSYEQYF. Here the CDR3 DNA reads TGTGTCAGTAGTATTCGACCGGGAAGTTACGAGCAGTACTTC.

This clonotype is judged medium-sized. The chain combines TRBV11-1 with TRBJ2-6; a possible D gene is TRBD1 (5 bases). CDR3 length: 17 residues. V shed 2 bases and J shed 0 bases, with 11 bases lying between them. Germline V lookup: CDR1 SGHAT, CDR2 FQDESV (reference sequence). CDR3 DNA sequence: TGTGCCAGCAGCTTATACGTGACAGCCTCTGGGGCCAACGTCCTGACTTTC. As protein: CASSLYVTASGANVLTF.

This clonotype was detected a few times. The CDR3 is CSAAQGDYEQFF. The CDR3 coding sequence is TGCAGTGCTGCACAGGGGGACTATGAGCAGTTCTTC. The chain links TRBV20-1 to TRBJ2-1, with 8 bases lining up with TRBD1. Germline values: CDR1 DFQATT, CDR2 SNEGSKA (reference sequence). J gave up 8 bases and V 5 bases, and 5 bases lay outside the gene matches. CDR3 length equals 12 residues.

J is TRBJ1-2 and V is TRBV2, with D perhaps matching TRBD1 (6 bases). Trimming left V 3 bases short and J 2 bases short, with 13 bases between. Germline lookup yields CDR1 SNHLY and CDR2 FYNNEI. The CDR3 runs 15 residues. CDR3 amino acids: CASSDWTDLNYGYTF. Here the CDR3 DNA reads TGTGCCAGCAGTGACTGGACAGACCTCAACTATGGCTACACCTTC.

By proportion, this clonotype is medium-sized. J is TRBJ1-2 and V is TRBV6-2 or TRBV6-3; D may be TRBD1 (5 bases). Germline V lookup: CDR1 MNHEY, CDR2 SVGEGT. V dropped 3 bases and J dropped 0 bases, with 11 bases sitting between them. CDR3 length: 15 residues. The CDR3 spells CASSYPLTANYGYTF. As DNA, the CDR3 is TGTGCCAGCAGTTATCCCTTGACAGCTAACTATGGCTACACCTTC.

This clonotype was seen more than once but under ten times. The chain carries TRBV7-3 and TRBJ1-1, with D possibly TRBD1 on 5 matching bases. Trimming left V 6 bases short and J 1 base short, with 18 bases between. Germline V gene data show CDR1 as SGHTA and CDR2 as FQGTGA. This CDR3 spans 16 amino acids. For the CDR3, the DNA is TGTGCCAGCAGTCTAAAACGCGGGGGAGGGAACACTGAAGCTTTCTTT. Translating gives CASSLKRGGGNTEAFF.